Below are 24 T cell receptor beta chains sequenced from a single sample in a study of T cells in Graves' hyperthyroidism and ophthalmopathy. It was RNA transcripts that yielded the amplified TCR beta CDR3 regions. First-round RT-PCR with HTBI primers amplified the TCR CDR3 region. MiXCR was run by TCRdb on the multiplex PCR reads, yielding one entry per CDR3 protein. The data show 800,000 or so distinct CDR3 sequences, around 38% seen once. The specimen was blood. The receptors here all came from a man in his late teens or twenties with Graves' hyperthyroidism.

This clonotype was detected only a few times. The CDR3 is CASSPGPLWTQYF. The CDR3 DNA is TGTGCCAGCAGTCCAGGACCGCTGTGGACCCAGTACTTC. The rearrangement joins TRBV12-3 or TRBV12-4 to TRBJ2-5; no firm D call. The CDR3 length is 13 residues. Trimming left V 5 bases short and J 7 bases short, with 14 bases between.

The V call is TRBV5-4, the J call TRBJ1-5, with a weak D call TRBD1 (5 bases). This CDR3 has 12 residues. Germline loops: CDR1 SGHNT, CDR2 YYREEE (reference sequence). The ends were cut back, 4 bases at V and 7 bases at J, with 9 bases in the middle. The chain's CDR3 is CASSNGGQPQHF. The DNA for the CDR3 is TGTGCCAGCAGCAACGGGGGGCAGCCCCAGCATTTT.

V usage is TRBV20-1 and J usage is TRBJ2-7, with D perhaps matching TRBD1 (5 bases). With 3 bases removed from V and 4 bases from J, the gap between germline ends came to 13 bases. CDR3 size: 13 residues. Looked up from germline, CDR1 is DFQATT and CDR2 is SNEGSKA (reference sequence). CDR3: CSASTGRGYEQYF. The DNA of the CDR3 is TGCAGTGCTAGCACCGGAAGGGGATACGAGCAGTACTTC.

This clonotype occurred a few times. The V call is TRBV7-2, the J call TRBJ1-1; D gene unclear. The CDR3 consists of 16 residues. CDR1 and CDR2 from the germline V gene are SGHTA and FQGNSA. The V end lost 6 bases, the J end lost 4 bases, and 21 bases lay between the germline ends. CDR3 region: CASSYVPPHRGTEAFF. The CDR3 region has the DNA TGTGCCAGCAGTTACGTCCCTCCTCATCGGGGCACTGAAGCTTTCTTT.

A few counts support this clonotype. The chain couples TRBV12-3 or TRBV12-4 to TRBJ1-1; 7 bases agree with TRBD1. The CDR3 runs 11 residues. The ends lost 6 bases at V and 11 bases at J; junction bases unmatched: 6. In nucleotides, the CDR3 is TGTGCCAGCAGGGTGGGACAGCCCGCTTTCTTT. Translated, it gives CASRVGQPAFF.

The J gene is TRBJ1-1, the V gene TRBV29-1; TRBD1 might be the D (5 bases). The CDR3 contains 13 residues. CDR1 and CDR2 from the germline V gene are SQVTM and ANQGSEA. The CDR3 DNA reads TGCAGTGCGAGGGACTTCCGGAACACTGAAGCTTTCTTT. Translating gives CSARDFRNTEAFF.

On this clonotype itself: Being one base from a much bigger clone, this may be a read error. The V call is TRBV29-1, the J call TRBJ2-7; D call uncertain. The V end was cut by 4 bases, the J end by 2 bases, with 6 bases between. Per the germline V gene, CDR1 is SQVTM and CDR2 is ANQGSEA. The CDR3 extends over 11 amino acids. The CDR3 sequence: CSVVCAYEQYF. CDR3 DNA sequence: TGCAGCGTTGTTTGCGCCTACGAGCAGTACTTC.

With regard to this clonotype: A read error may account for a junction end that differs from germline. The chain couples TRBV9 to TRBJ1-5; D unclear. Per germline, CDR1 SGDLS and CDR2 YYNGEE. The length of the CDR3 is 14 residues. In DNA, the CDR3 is TGCGCCAGCAGCCCTCTACAGAGTAATCAGCCCCAGCATTTT. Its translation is CASSPLQSNQPQHF. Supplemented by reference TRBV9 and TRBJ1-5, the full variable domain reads DSGVTQTPKHLITATGQRVTLRCSPRSGDLSVYWYQQSLDQGLQFLIQYYNGEERAKGNILERFSAQQFPDLHSELNLSSLELGDSALYFCASSPLQSNQPQHFGDGTRLSIL.

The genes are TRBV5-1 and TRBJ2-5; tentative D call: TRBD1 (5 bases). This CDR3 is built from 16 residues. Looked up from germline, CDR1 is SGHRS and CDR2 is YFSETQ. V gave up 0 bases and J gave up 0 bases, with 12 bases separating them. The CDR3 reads CASSLAVSGNQETQYF. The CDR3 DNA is TGCGCCAGCAGCTTGGCGGTATCAGGGAACCAAGAGACCCAGTACTTC.

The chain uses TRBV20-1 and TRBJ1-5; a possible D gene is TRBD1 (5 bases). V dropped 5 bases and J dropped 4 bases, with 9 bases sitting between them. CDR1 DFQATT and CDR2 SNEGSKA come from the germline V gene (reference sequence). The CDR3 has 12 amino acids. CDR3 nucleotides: TGCAGTGCTGGGGACGGAAATCAGCCCCAGCATTTT. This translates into CSAGDGNQPQHF.

CDR3 nucleotide sequence: TGCAGTGCAGCCCGGGGCCACAATCAGCCCCAGCATTTT. This gives the protein CSAARGHNQPQHF. V and J are TRBV20-1 and TRBJ1-5, with a weak D call TRBD1 (5 bases). Trimming pared 6 bases from V and 3 bases from J, leaving 12 bases between. The CDR3 has 13 residues. CDR1 and CDR2 from the germline V gene are DFQATT and SNEGSKA (reference sequence).

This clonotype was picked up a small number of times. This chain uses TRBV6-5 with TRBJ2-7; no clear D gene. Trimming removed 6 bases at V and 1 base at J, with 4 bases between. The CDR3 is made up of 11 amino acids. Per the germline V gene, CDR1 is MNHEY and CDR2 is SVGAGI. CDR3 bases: TGTGCCAGCAGGCATTCCTACGAGCAGTACTTC. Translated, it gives CASRHSYEQYF.

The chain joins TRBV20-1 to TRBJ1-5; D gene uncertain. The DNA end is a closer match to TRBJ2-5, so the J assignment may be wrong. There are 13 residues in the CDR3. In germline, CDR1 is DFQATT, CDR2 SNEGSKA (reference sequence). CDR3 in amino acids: CSAMADSNQPQYF. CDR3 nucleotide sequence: TGCAGTGCTATGGCGGATAGCAATCAGCCCCAGTACTTC.

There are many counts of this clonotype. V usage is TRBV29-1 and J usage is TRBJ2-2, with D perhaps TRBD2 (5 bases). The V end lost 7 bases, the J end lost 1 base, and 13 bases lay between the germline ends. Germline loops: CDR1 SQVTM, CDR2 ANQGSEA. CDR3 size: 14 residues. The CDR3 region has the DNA TGCAGCGCTGAGGGCGTGGGGAACACCGGGGAGCTGTTTTTT. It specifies CSAEGVGNTGELFF.

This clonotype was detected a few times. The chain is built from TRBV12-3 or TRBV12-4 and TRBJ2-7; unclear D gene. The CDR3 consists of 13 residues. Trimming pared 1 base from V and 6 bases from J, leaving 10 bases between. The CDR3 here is CASSLGPQVEQYF. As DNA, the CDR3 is TGTGCCAGCAGTTTAGGGCCGCAGGTCGAGCAGTACTTC.

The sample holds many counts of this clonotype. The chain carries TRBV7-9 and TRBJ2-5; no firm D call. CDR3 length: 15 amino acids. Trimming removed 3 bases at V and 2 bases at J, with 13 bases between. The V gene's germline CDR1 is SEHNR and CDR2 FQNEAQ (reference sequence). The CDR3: CASSFRNSLQETQYF. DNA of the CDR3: TGTGCCAGCAGCTTCAGGAACAGCCTTCAAGAGACCCAGTACTTC.

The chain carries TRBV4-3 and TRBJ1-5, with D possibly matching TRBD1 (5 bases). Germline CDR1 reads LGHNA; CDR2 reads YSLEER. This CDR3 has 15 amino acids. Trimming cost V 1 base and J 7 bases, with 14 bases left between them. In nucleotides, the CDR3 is TGCGCCAGCAGCCAAGGGGTATCGGGGGTCCAGCCCCAGCATTTT. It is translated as CASSQGVSGVQPQHF.

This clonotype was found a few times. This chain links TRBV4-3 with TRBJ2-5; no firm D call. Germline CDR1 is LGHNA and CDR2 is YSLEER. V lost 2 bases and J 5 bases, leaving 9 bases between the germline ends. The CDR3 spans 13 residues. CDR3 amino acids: CASSQSESETQYF. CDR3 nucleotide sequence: TGCGCCAGCAGCCAAAGTGAGAGCGAGACCCAGTACTTC.

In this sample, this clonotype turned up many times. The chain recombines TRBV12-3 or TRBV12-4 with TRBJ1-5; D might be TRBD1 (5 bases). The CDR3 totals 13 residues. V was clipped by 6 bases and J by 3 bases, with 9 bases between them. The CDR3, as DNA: TGTGCCAGCAGCCAGGGTTTCAATCAGCCCCAGCATTTT. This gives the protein CASSQGFNQPQHF.

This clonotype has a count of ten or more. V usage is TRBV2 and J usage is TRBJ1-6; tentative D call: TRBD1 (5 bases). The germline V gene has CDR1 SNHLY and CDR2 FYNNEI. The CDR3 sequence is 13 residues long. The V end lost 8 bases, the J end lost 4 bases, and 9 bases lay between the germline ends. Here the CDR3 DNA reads TGTGCCAGCGGCAGGGATTATAATTCACCCCTCCACTTT. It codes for CASGRDYNSPLHF.

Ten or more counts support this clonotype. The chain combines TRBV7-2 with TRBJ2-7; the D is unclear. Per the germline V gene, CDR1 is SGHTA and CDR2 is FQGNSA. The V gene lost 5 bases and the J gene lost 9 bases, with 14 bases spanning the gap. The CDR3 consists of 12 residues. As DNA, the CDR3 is TGTGCCAGCAGCGCCACAAAGTCCGCGCAGTACTTC. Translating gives CASSATKSAQYF.

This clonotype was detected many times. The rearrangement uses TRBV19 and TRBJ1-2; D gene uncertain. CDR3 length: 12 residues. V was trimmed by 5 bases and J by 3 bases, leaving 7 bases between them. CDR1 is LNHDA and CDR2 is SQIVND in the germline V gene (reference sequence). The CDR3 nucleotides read TGTGCCAGTAGTTCCAACTACTATGGCTACACCTTC. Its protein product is CASSSNYYGYTF.

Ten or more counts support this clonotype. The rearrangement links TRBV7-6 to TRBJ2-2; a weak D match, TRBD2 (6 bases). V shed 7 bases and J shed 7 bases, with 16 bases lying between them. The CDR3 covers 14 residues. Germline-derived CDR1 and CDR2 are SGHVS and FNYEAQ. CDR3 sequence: CASNLGGQGGELFF. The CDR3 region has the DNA TGTGCCAGCAACCTCGGGGGTCAGGGCGGGGAGCTGTTTTTT.

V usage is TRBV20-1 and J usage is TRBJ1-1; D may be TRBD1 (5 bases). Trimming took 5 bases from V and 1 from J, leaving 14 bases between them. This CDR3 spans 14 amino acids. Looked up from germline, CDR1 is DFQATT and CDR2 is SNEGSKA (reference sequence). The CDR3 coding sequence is TGCAGTGCTTATCTCAGGGTTAAGAACACTGAAGCTTTCTTT. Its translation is CSAYLRVKNTEAFF.